Many counts were recorded for the clone carrying this T cell receptor (beta chain). Its antigen is unknown. Built from TCR beta cDNA, the libraries had unique molecular identifiers in them. T cells numbering roughly 1 to 10 million yielded around 500,000 cDNA molecules. TCRdb recomputed calls from the PCR reads with MiXCR, one row per CDR3 protein. The sample has around 260,000 distinct CDR3 sequences, 30% to 45% seen once. The CDR3 contains 13 residues. Deletions cut 0 bases from V and 8 bases from J, with 11 bases between. In germline, CDR1 is DFQATT, CDR2 SNEGSKA (reference sequence). This specimen comes from a study of post-analysis software for immune sequencing data. In the study overall: The disease courses spanned relapsing-remitting, secondary progressive and progressive-relapsing forms of multiple sclerosis. Study-level findings and limits: Among four or five TRBV segments more frequent in patients than controls were TRBV5-6, TRBV5-1 and TRBV20-1. In multiple sclerosis, normalized Chao1 diversity was significantly below that of controls. F measure clustering grouped samples strongly by preparation batch.

The sample consisted of blood. The origin of this receptor is a girl aged 5-17 years with multiple sclerosis. This sequence joins TRBV20-1 and TRBJ2-1; D gene uncertain. In DNA form, the CDR3 reads TGCAGTGCTAGAGATCTCGCAGGCCATGAGCAGTTCTTC. Protein sequence: CSARDLAGHEQFF.